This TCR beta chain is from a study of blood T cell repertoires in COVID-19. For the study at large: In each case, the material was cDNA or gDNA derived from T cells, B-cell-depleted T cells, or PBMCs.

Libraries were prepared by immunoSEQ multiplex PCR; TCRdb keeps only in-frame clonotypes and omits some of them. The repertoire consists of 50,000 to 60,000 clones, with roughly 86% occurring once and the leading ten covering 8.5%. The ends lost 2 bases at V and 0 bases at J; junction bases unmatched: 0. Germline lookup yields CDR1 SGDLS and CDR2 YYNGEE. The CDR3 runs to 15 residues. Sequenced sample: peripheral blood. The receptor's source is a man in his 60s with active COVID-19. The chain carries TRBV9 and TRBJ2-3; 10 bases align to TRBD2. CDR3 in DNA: TGTGCCAGCAGCGTGACTAGCGGGAGCACAGATACGCAGTATTTT. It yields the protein CASSVTSGSTDTQYF.